This T cell receptor (beta chain) was found in a study of blood T cell repertoires in COVID-19. For the study at large: There were acute and convalescent COVID-19 samples, and they came from the United States, Italy and Spain. From T cells, B-cell-depleted T cells, or PBMCs came the material, which was cDNA or gDNA.

Germline loops: CDR1 LNHDA, CDR2 SQIVND (reference sequence). This CDR3 spans 15 amino acids. Trimming removed 7 bases from V and 7 bases from J, with 19 bases in between. The table came from immunoSEQ multiplex PCR; TCRdb's copy has only in-frame clones and leaves some out. Of about 430,000 clones listed, approximately 91% are singletons. This rearrangement joins TRBV19 to TRBJ1-4, with D possibly matching TRBD1 (5 bases). The source is a woman aged 18-29 years who had been exposed to COVID-19. Sequencing input: PBMCs or T cells enriched from blood (not recorded which). The CDR3 sequence: CASTSRQTQVEKLFF. The DNA for the CDR3 is TGTGCCAGTACCTCTCGACAGACACAGGTTGAAAAACTGTTTTTT.